This T cell receptor (beta chain) comes out of a study of T-cell memory formation after mild COVID-19. The germline V gene encodes CDR1 MNHEY and CDR2 SVGAGI. The ends were cut back, 6 bases at V and 9 bases at J, with 12 bases in the middle. This CDR3 region has 12 residues. A 5'RACE reaction primed in the constant segment made cDNA libraries of TCR alpha and TCR beta, and these carried sample barcodes and UMIs. Each CDR3 protein is one row after TCRdb ran MiXCR on the 5' RACE reads. The data hold hundreds of thousands of distinct CDR3 sequences, with 15% to 20% observed a single time. Whole-study findings and limits: Whereas later expanders leaned CD4+, clones contracting day 15 to 85 showed a balanced CD4/CD8 makeup. Among clones peaking at day 37 in the second wave, SARS-CoV-2 specificity remained unconfirmed.

In regard to this clonotype: What it recognizes is unknown.

V and J are TRBV6-5 and TRBJ2-1; D is perhaps TRBD1 (7 bases). This receptor was identified in an adult woman who had mild COVID-19 (a few samples of this study predate the infection). Cell type and time point are not known. The material sequenced was PBMCs or a T cell subset sorted from them (not recorded which). The CDR3 region is CASRTGRLEQFF. The CDR3 bases are TGTGCCAGCAGGACAGGGAGGCTTGAGCAGTTCTTC.